The next 2 T cell receptor beta chains were all read from a single sample in a study of shared clonotypes between healthy human individuals. Sequencing was performed with immunoSEQ multiplex PCR; in TCRdb, only in-frame clones are kept and a portion is missing. The table records 1.6 million or so clones, about 98.5% of them present only once. Sequencing was performed on naive CD4+ T cells sorted from blood. As to subset: CD45RA+ positively selected. These receptors all stem from a man aged 25 to 45 in good health.

The V and J genes are TRBV5-1 and TRBJ2-1, with D unresolved. The CDR3 spans 11 residues. From germline, CDR1 is SGHRS and CDR2 YFSETQ. Deletions cut 0 bases from V and 9 bases from J, with 4 bases between. The DNA for the CDR3 is TGCGCCAGCAGCTTGGAAATTGAGCAGTTCTTC. Protein sequence: CASSLEIEQFF.

The chain joins TRBV6-6 to TRBJ2-1; 9 bases are a match to TRBD1. Germline V gene data show CDR1 as MNHNY and CDR2 as SVGAGI (reference sequence). The CDR3 length is 12 residues. The J segment lost 12 bases and the V segment lost 7 bases, leaving 7 bases of the junction unmatched. Here the CDR3 DNA reads TGTGCCAGCACCGAGCCGGGACAGGGGCAGTTCTTC. The encoded protein is CASTEPGQGQFF.